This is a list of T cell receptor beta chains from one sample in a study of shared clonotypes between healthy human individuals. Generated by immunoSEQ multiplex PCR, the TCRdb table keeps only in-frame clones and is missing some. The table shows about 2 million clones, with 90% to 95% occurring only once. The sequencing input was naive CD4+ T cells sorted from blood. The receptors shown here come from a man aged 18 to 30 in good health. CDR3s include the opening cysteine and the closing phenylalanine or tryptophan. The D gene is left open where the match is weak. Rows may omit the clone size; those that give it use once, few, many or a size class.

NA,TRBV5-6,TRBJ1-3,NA,TGTGCCAGCAGCCGGACCGCGTTCTCTGGAAACACCATATATTTT,CASSRTAFSGNTIYF
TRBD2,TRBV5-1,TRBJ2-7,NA,TGCGCCAGCAGCTTGGTGTCTAGCGGGATCGGCGAGCAGTACTTC,CASSLVSSGIGEQYF
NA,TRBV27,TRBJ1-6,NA,TGTGCCAGCAGTTTTGGACCAACCTATAATTCACCCCTCCACTTT,CASSFGPTYNSPLHF
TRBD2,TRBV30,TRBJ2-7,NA,TGTGCCTGGACCGGGGGGGGTAACGAGCAGTACTTC,CAWTGGGNEQYF
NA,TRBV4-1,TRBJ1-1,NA,TGCGCCAGCAGCCAGGGGATTCAGCTTAACACTGAAGCTTTCTTT,CASSQGIQLNTEAFF
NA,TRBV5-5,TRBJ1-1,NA,TGTGCCAGCAGCTTGGCGGGGAAGAACGGAGAAGCTTTCTTT,CASSLAGKNGEAFF
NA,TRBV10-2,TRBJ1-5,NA,TGCGCCAGCAGTGATTCCCTTGACAGGAGCAATCAGCCCCAGCATTTT,CASSDSLDRSNQPQHF
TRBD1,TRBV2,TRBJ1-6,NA,TGTGCCAGCAGTGAGCGACAGGGCCAGGATTCACCCCTCCACTTT,CASSERQGQDSPLHF
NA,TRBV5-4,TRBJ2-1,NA,TGTGCCAGCAGCTTGTGGCTAGCGACAAACAATGAGCAGTTCTTC,CASSLWLATNNEQFF
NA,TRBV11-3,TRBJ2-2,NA,TGTGCCAGCAGCGCCAAGAACACCGGGGAGCTGTTTTTT,CASSAKNTGELFF
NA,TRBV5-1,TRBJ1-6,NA,TGCGCCAGCAGCTTGGATCCGGATTCACCCCTCCACTTT,CASSLDPDSPLHF
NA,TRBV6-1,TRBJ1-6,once,TGTGCCAGCAGTGAATTGCGGGCAGCCTTATCACCCCTCCACTTT,CASSELRAALSPLHF
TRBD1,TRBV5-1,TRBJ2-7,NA,TGCGCCAGCAGGCCGGGGACAGCGCCTAACGAGCAGTACTTC,CASRPGTAPNEQYF
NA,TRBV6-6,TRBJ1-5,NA,TGTGCCAGCAGCCTAGGACGGGGAAGTAATCAGCCCCAGCATTTT,CASSLGRGSNQPQHF
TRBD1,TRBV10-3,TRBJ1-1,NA,TGTGCAACCAACCCGGGACAGGGTAATACTGAAGCTTTCTTT,CATNPGQGNTEAFF
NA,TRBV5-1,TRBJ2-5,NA,TGCGCCAGCAGCAGTAACAGGGGAGGCCCACAAGAGACCCAGTACTTC,CASSSNRGGPQETQYF
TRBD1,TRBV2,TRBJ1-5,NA,TGTGCCAGCAGTGGGACAGGAACGGGGAATCAGCCCCAGCATTTT,CASSGTGTGNQPQHF
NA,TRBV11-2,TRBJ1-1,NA,TGTGCCAGCAGCTTAGGCGTCGGGAACACTGAAGCTTTCTTT,CASSLGVGNTEAFF
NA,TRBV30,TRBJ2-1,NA,TGTGCCTGGAGTTCGCAAAACGGTGAGCAGTTCTTC,CAWSSQNGEQFF
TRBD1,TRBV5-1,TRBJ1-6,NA,TGCGCCAGCAGCTCACAGGGGGAGAGAGAATCACCCCTCCACTTT,CASSSQGERESPLHF
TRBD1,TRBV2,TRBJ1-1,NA,TGTGCCAGCAGCGGGGTCCCGGGACAGACCGAAGCTTTCTTT,CASSGVPGQTEAFF
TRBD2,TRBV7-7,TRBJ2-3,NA,TGTGCTAGCAGCTTAGGACTAGCGGGAGCCTCAGATACGCAGTATTTT,CASSLGLAGASDTQYF
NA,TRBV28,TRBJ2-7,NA,TGTGCCAGCAGCGGACCGCGACACGAGCAGTACTTC,CASSGPRHEQYF
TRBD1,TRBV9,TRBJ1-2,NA,TGTGCCAGCAGTCGGGACAGGTGGGACTATGGCTACACCTTC,CASSRDRWDYGYTF
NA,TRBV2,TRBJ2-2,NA,TGTGCCGACCGACTCGTGGACACCGGGGAGCTGTTTTTT,CADRLVDTGELFF
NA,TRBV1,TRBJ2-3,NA,TGCACCAGCAGCCAAGTACTCCCAGGGGCTAGCACAGATACGCAGTATTTT,CTSSQVLPGASTDTQYF
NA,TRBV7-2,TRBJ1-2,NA,TGTGCCAGCAGCTTCTCGCGGGGTACCTATGGCTACACCTTC,CASSFSRGTYGYTF
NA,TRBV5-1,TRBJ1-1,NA,TGCGCCAGCAGCTTACAGGGCTCGAACACTGAAGCTTTCTTT,CASSLQGSNTEAFF
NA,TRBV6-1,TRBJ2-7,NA,TGTGCCAGCAGTGAACTCTTCACGCATGTCGGCAGCCTCTCCTACGAGCAGTACTTC,CASSELFTHVGSLSYEQYF
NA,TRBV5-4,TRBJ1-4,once,TGTGCCAGCAGCCGCGGGGCCATTAATGAAAAACTGTTTTTT,CASSRGAINEKLFF
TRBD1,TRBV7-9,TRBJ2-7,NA,TGTGCCAGCAGCTTAGAGGTGATAGGACAGGGGTTGCGAGAGCAGTACTTC,CASSLEVIGQGLREQYF
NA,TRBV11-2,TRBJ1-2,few,TGTGCCAGCAGTTTAGGACTTTACTATGGCTACACCTTC,CASSLGLYYGYTF
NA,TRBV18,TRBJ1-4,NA,TGTGCCAGCTCACGACAGGTTTCCGCAACTAATGAAAAACTGTTTTTT,CASSRQVSATNEKLFF
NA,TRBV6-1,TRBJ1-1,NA,TGTGCCAGCAGTCTACAGGGAGGGGGTACTGAAGCTTTCTTT,CASSLQGGGTEAFF
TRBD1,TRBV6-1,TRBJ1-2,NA,TGTGCCAGCACCTGGGACAGGGCTAACTATGGCTACACCTTC,CASTWDRANYGYTF
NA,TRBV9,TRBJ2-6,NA,TGTGCCAGCAGCCCGTCGACCGGGACATATTACTCTGGGGCCAACGTCCTGACTTTC,CASSPSTGTYYSGANVLTF
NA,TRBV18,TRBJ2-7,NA,TGTGCCAGCTCACCTCCGGGCCTCCCTGCCTACGAGCAGTACTTC,CASSPPGLPAYEQYF
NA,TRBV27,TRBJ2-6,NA,TGTGCCAGCAGTATTCGTCACTCTGGGGCCAACGTCCTGACTTTC,CASSIRHSGANVLTF
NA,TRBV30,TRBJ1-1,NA,TGTGCCTGGAATCCCAACCCCGGGACACAAGCTTTCTTT,CAWNPNPGTQAFF
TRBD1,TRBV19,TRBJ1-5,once,TGTGCCAGTAGTATCGGGGGGACAGGGGGCAATCAGCCCCAGCATTTT,CASSIGGTGGNQPQHF
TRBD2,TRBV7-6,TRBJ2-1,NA,TGTGCCAGCAGCTTAGACAGCGGGAGGGGCAATGAGCAGTTCTTC,CASSLDSGRGNEQFF
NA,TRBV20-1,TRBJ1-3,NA,TGCAGTTACCTTGGGGAAAACACCATATATTTT,CSYLGENTIYF
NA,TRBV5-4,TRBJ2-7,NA,TGTGCCAGCAGCTTGGTAGGTGGAGAGTCCGAGCAGTACTTC,CASSLVGGESEQYF
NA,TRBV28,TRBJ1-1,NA,TGTGCCAGCAGACCCCCCATGTCGACTGAAGCTTTCTTT,CASRPPMSTEAFF
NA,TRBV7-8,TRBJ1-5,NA,TGTGCCAGCAGCTTAAGTACTAACAATCAGCCCCAGCATTTT,CASSLSTNNQPQHF
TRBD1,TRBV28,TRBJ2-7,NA,TGTGCCAGCAGCCTATCCGGGACAGGCCTTTACGAGCAGTACTTC,CASSLSGTGLYEQYF
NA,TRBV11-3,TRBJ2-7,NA,TGTGCCAGCAGCTTAGTTACCGAGCTTACTTACGAGCAGTACTTC,CASSLVTELTYEQYF
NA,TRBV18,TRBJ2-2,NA,TGTGCCAGCTCACCACCCAACAGAGACACCGGGGAGCTGTTTTTT,CASSPPNRDTGELFF
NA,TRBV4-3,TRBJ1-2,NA,TGCGCCAGCAGCCCCGAAGCGGATCTTGGGGCCTATGGCTACACCTTC,CASSPEADLGAYGYTF
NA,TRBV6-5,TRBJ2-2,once,TGTGCCAGCAAGGGGGGCGCCGGCGGGGAGCTGTTTTTT,CASKGGAGGELFF
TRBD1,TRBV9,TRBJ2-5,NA,TGTGCCAGCAGCCGCGACAGGGGAGAGACCCAGTACTTC,CASSRDRGETQYF
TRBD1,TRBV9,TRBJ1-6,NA,TGTGCCAGCAGCCCTCCAGGGGGAAATTCACCCCTCCACTTT,CASSPPGGNSPLHF
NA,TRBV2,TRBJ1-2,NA,TGTGCCAGCAGTGGAGGGATCCTCGCGGGATATGGCTACACCTTC,CASSGGILAGYGYTF
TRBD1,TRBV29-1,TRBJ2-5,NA,TGCAGCGTTGAAGGGTTCGGACAGGGGTTCCAAGAGACCCAGTACTTC,CSVEGFGQGFQETQYF
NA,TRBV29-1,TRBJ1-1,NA,TGCAGCGTTGGAGGGGATATGAACACTGAAGCTTTCTTT,CSVGGDMNTEAFF
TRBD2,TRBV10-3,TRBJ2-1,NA,TGTGCCATCAGTGAGTCAGCTAGCGGGAGGAATGAGCAGTTCTTC,CAISESASGRNEQFF
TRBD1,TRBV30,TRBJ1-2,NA,TGTGCCTGGATCAGGACAGGGGGTTACTATGGCTACACCTTC,CAWIRTGGYYGYTF
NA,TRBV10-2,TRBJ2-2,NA,TGCGCCAGCAGTGAGTCGCTCCTTTTGCAAGGGGAGCTGTTTTTT,CASSESLLLQGELFF
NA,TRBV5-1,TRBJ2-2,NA,TGCGCCAGCAGCGAAGGCTGGGGGGCTGACACCGGGGAGCTGTTTTTT,CASSEGWGADTGELFF